A selection of T cell receptor beta chains follows, all from one sample in a study of cytomegalovirus exposure and HLA in healthy donors. Clones were read by immunoSEQ multiplex PCR, and TCRdb kept only the in-frame ones, dropping some. Of roughly 120,000 clones in the sample, 60% to 80% were seen once. Sequencing was carried out using PBMCs. Source of these receptors: a man aged 50-59 years in good health and CMV-seropositive. Each CDR3 is given without its conserved first and last residue. Rows give clone size only sometimes, using once, few, many, or a class for an expanded clone.

J gene: TRBJ2-3; clone size: NA; V gene: TRBV13; CDR3 protein: ASSFGGAGGDTQY
J gene: TRBJ2-1; clone size: NA; V gene: TRBV28; CDR3 protein: ASSNPGLSFNEQF
J gene: TRBJ2-7; clone size: few; V gene: TRBV7-9; CDR3 protein: ASSSRLAGGSSYEQY
J gene: TRBJ2-1; clone size: NA; V gene: TRBV5-4; CDR3 protein: ASSSGLAVYNEQF
J gene: TRBJ1-1; clone size: NA; V gene: TRBV6-5; CDR3 protein: ASSRTGLGDTEAF
J gene: TRBJ2-3; clone size: NA; V gene: TRBV9; CDR3 protein: ASSVGWGVTDTQY
J gene: TRBJ1-2; clone size: NA; V gene: TRBV6-5; CDR3 protein: ASIPGQGTYGYT
J gene: TRBJ2-7; clone size: NA; V gene: TRBV29-1; CDR3 protein: SVGSSYEQY
J gene: TRBJ2-2; clone size: NA; V gene: TRBV5-5; CDR3 protein: ASSKGQTATGELF
J gene: TRBJ2-1; clone size: NA; V gene: TRBV28; CDR3 protein: ASSLDLQGRGQF
J gene: TRBJ2-7; clone size: NA; V gene: TRBV6-6; CDR3 protein: ASSYGGQKYEQY
J gene: TRBJ2-3; clone size: NA; V gene: TRBV5-1; CDR3 protein: ASGTSGMEGDTQY
J gene: TRBJ2-7; clone size: NA; V gene: TRBV5-6; CDR3 protein: ASSRPGDYEQY
J gene: TRBJ2-1; clone size: NA; V gene: TRBV10-3; CDR3 protein: AISALNEQF
J gene: TRBJ2-5; clone size: NA; V gene: TRBV28; CDR3 protein: ASRRGPRETQY
J gene: TRBJ1-1; clone size: NA; V gene: TRBV4-3; CDR3 protein: ASSQDQGATEAF
J gene: TRBJ1-1; clone size: NA; V gene: TRBV27; CDR3 protein: ASSTSGGSTEAF
J gene: TRBJ1-1; clone size: NA; V gene: TRBV6-5; CDR3 protein: ASSYEQNTEAF
J gene: TRBJ1-1; clone size: NA; V gene: TRBV27; CDR3 protein: ASSRQGLMNTEAF
J gene: TRBJ1-1; clone size: NA; V gene: TRBV5-1; CDR3 protein: ASSLGTETEAF
J gene: TRBJ2-1; clone size: NA; V gene: TRBV4-1; CDR3 protein: ASSPVTSGNEQF
J gene: TRBJ2-1; clone size: few; V gene: TRBV5-4; CDR3 protein: ASSRTSGSYNEQF
J gene: TRBJ1-2; clone size: NA; V gene: TRBV5-1; CDR3 protein: ASSSDLQGAYGYT
J gene: TRBJ1-1; clone size: NA; V gene: TRBV5-4; CDR3 protein: ASSTQTGDTEAF
J gene: TRBJ2-3; clone size: NA; V gene: TRBV2; CDR3 protein: ASSWTVAADTQY
J gene: TRBJ1-2; clone size: NA; V gene: TRBV4-3; CDR3 protein: ASSQVLRGGFT
J gene: TRBJ2-3; clone size: NA; V gene: TRBV6-6; CDR3 protein: ASRYSRVGDTQY
J gene: TRBJ2-5; clone size: NA; V gene: TRBV11-3; CDR3 protein: ASSLDLYQETQY
J gene: TRBJ1-1; clone size: NA; V gene: TRBV5-4; CDR3 protein: ASSNYRGLSEAF